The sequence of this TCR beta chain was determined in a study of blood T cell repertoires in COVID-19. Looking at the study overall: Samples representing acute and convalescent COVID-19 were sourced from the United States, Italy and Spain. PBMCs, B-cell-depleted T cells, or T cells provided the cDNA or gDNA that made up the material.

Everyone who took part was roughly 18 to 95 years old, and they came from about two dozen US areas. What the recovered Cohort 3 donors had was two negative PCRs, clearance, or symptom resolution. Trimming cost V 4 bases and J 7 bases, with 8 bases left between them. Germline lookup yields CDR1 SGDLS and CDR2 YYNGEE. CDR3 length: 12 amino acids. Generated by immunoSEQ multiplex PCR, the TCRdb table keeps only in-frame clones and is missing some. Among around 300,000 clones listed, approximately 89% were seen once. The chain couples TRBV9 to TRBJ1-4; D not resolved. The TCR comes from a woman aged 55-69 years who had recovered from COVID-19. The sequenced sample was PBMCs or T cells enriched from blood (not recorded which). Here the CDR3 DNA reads TGTGCCAGCAGCCCCAATAGTGAAAAACTGTTTTTT. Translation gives CASSPNSEKLFF. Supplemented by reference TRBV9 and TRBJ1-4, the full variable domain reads DSGVTQTPKHLITATGQRVTLRCSPRSGDLSVYWYQQSLDQGLQFLIQYYNGEERAKGNILERFSAQQFPDLHSELNLSSLELGDSALYFCASSPNSEKLFFGSGTQLSVL.